The 2 T cell receptor beta chains given below trace back to one sample, sequenced in a study of blood T cells in healthy people across ages. Combining a sample-barcoded 5' primer with a J-beta primer mix, a second PCR ran for roughly 7 to 11 cycles. TCRdb used MiXCR to reprocess the 5' RACE reads, holding one entry per CDR3 protein. The data show roughly 800,000 distinct CDR3 sequences, about three fifths seen once. The material sequenced was blood. The receptors stem from a man under 40 in good health.

The J gene is TRBJ2-5, the V gene TRBV5-1; no clear D gene. CDR1 and CDR2 from the germline V gene are SGHRS and YFSETQ. Trimming shortened V by 0 bases and J by 11 bases, and 20 bases separated the two germline ends. This CDR3 has 15 amino acids. DNA for the CDR3: TGCGCCAGCAGCTTGGGAGCCGGACCCATCAATGAGCAGTACTTC. This gives the protein CASSLGAGPINEQYF.

A word on this clonotype: Relative to the germline gene, one junction end is altered; a read error may explain this. The V and J genes are TRBV7-9 and TRBJ2-3; possibly TRBD2 for D (5 bases). The germline CDR1 and CDR2 sequences are SEHNR and FQNEAQ (reference sequence). This CDR3 contains 14 residues. As DNA, the CDR3 is TGTGCCAGCAGCTTATCGACGAGGGAAGATACGCGGTATTTT. Translated, it gives CASSLSTREDTRYF.